By sample fraction, the clone carrying this T cell receptor (beta chain) is medium-sized (0.01 to 0.1%). Its antigen is undetermined. The germline CDR1 and CDR2 sequences are SGHRS and YFSETQ. The germline V and J ends were trimmed by 0 bases and 6 bases, with 10 bases remaining between them. The CDR3 is made up of 13 amino acids. Time point here: baseline, week 1 (first vaccination visit). As to treatment: pre-vaccination baseline after standard-of-care therapy. This sample is drawn from a study of a mutant IDH1 vaccine in newly diagnosed glioma. Broader study findings: Pseudoprogression seemed unrelated to changes in top peripheral T cell clonotypes.

TCRdb's table, derived via immunoSEQ multiplex PCR, lists solely in-frame clones and lacks some. The data contain about 54,000 clones, approximately 78% of them singletons. The receptor was isolated from a man aged 18-30 years with glioma. Sequencing was performed on PBMCs, taken from a glioma patient treated with radiotherapy, temozolomide or both. The chain has TRBV5-1 and TRBJ2-7, with D uncertain. CDR3 residues: CASSLVGSGEQYF. CDR3 in DNA: TGCGCCAGCAGCTTGGTGGGTAGTGGCGAGCAGTACTTC.